Listed here is a single TCR beta chain. The data were taken from a study of long-term antiretroviral therapy in people with HIV. In germline, CDR1 is SEHNR, CDR2 FQNEAQ (reference sequence). Trimming removed 5 bases from V and 4 bases from J; junction bases left unmatched: 3. The CDR3 has 14 residues. Version v3.0 of the immunoSEQ assay ran at survey level. TCRdb's copy holds only in-frame clones and misses some; the assay was immunoSEQ multiplex PCR. The sample lists about 38,000 clones; approximately 79% were seen once. The input for sequencing was unsorted PBMCs, taken 1.5 years after starting antiretroviral therapy. This clonotype was sampled from a man younger than 35 with HIV. The V and J genes are TRBV7-9 and TRBJ2-2, with TRBD1 identical over 8 bases. CDR3 in amino acids: CASSATGATGELFF. DNA of the CDR3: TGTGCCAGCAGCGCGACAGGGGCCACCGGGGAGCTGTTTTTT.